The rows below give T cell receptor beta chains drawn from one sample of a study of CD8+ T cells in alopecia areata. The repertoire was sequenced with immunoSEQ multiplex PCR; TCRdb's copy has only in-frame clones and lacks some. The sample has over 70,000 clones, around 67% seen once. Sequencing used CD8+ T cells sorted from blood, obtained at week 24, from a patient treated with tofacitinib. The receptors shown here come from a human donor with alopecia areata. CDR3s include the opening cysteine and the closing phenylalanine or tryptophan. The order of the fields is CDR3 DNA, CDR3 protein, D gene, V gene, clone size, J gene. A D gene is named only where the DNA matches it firmly. Size values are once, few and many counts, or a class for expanded clones, and some rows have none.

cdr3_nt: TGCAGCGTTGACCCTCGGGACGGGACGGATACGCAGTATTTT
cdr3_aa: CSVDPRDGTDTQYF
d_call: -
v_call: TRBV29-1
clone_size: -
j_call: TRBJ2-3

cdr3_nt: TGCGCCAGCAGCTTGGAACCGGGAGGGCCGAACACCGGGGAGCTGTTTTTT
cdr3_aa: CASSLEPGGPNTGELFF
d_call: TRBD2
v_call: TRBV5-1
clone_size: once
j_call: TRBJ2-2

cdr3_nt: TGTGCCAGCAGCCTCCAGGGCAATGAGCAGTTCTTC
cdr3_aa: CASSLQGNEQFF
d_call: -
v_call: TRBV7-3
clone_size: -
j_call: TRBJ2-1

cdr3_nt: TGTGCCAGCAGCTTGGCAGACAATAGCAATCAGCCCCAGCATTTT
cdr3_aa: CASSLADNSNQPQHF
d_call: -
v_call: TRBV5-4
clone_size: -
j_call: TRBJ1-5

cdr3_nt: TGTGCCAGCAGTGAGTCAGGGTCAGATTATGGCTACACCTTC
cdr3_aa: CASSESGSDYGYTF
d_call: -
v_call: TRBV25-1
clone_size: -
j_call: TRBJ1-2

cdr3_nt: TGCGCCAGCAGCCAAGATCAAACAGGCACCGGGGAGCTGTTTTTT
cdr3_aa: CASSQDQTGTGELFF
d_call: -
v_call: TRBV4-1
clone_size: few
j_call: TRBJ2-2

cdr3_nt: TGCGCCAGCAGCCAAGTGGGGGTGGATCAGCCCCAGCATTTT
cdr3_aa: CASSQVGVDQPQHF
d_call: -
v_call: TRBV4-1
clone_size: -
j_call: TRBJ1-5

cdr3_nt: TGTGCTAGTGGTTCCCCTACGGACGACTACGAGCAGTACTTC
cdr3_aa: CASGSPTDDYEQYF
d_call: -
v_call: TRBV12-5
clone_size: -
j_call: TRBJ2-7

cdr3_nt: TGTGCCAGCAGTCTGCAGGGGCAAGAGACCCAGTACTTC
cdr3_aa: CASSLQGQETQYF
d_call: -
v_call: TRBV6-5
clone_size: -
j_call: TRBJ2-5

cdr3_nt: TGTGCCAGCAGCTTCTACGACAGAAGCTCCTATAATTCACCCCTCCACTTT
cdr3_aa: CASSFYDRSSYNSPLHF
d_call: -
v_call: TRBV7-2
clone_size: -
j_call: TRBJ1-6

cdr3_nt: TGCGCCAGCAGCTTGGCTGGCGGGTTTGACAATCAGCCCCAGCATTTT
cdr3_aa: CASSLAGGFDNQPQHF
d_call: -
v_call: TRBV5-1
clone_size: -
j_call: TRBJ1-5

cdr3_nt: TGTGCCAGCAGTGAAGTATACGAAGCTTTCTTT
cdr3_aa: CASSEVYEAFF
d_call: -
v_call: TRBV6-1
clone_size: -
j_call: TRBJ1-1

cdr3_nt: TGTGCCAGCAGCTTAGGCGGCAGGGAGAGGGATGAGCAGTTCTTC
cdr3_aa: CASSLGGRERDEQFF
d_call: -
v_call: TRBV13
clone_size: once
j_call: TRBJ2-1

cdr3_nt: TGCAGCGTTGAAGACGGCACAGGGAATGAGCAGTTCTTC
cdr3_aa: CSVEDGTGNEQFF
d_call: -
v_call: TRBV29-1
clone_size: few
j_call: TRBJ2-1

cdr3_nt: TGTGCCAGCAGCGATCGAGCTAGCGGGATGGATGACTCCTACAATGAGCAGTTCTTC
cdr3_aa: CASSDRASGMDDSYNEQFF
d_call: TRBD2
v_call: TRBV5-4
clone_size: few
j_call: TRBJ2-1

cdr3_nt: TGCGCCAGCAGCCCTGGACAGGGCGGACGAGAGACCCAGTACTTC
cdr3_aa: CASSPGQGGRETQYF
d_call: TRBD1
v_call: TRBV5-1
clone_size: -
j_call: TRBJ2-5

cdr3_nt: TGTGCCAGCAGCTCGACAGCTGCGTATGGCTACACCTTC
cdr3_aa: CASSSTAAYGYTF
d_call: -
v_call: TRBV7-9
clone_size: few
j_call: TRBJ1-2

cdr3_nt: TGCGCCAGCAGCTTGGAGGGGACTTACCCCGGGGAGCTGTTTTTT
cdr3_aa: CASSLEGTYPGELFF
d_call: -
v_call: TRBV5-1
clone_size: few
j_call: TRBJ2-2

cdr3_nt: TGTGCCAGCAGCCCGACAGTCTACGAGCAGTACTTC
cdr3_aa: CASSPTVYEQYF
d_call: -
v_call: TRBV7-9
clone_size: -
j_call: TRBJ2-7

cdr3_nt: TGTGCCAGCAGTGAATCGGATGGGAATGGCTACACCTTC
cdr3_aa: CASSESDGNGYTF
d_call: -
v_call: TRBV25-1
clone_size: -
j_call: TRBJ1-2